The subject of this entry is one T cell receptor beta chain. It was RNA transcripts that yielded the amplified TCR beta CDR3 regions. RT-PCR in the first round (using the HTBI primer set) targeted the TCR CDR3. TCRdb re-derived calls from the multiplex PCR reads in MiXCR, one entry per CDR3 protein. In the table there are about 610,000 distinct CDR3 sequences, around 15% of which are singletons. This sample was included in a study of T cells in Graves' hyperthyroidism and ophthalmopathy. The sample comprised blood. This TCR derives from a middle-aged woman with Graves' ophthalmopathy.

CDR3 loop: CASSEVGRQRDYEQYF. DNA of the CDR3: TGTGCCAGCAGTGAAGTTGGTCGGCAGCGGGACTACGAGCAGTACTTC. The chain is built from TRBV6-1 and TRBJ2-7; TRBD2 aligns across 7 bases. Germline CDR1 reads MNHNS; CDR2 reads SASEGT. This CDR3 contains 16 residues. The V gene end was trimmed by 1 base and the J gene end by 3 bases; junction bases not matched to a gene: 9.